A selection of T cell receptor beta chains follows, all from one sample in a study of blood T cells in healthy people across ages. One entry per CDR3 protein, called by TCRdb with MiXCR from the 5' RACE reads. The sample has 780,000 or so distinct CDR3 sequences, just under 25% seen once; the top ten hold under 4.5%. In addition, the sample was reused for a study of T cells of mothers and their children.

Sample: blood. These TCRs come from a boy under 18 in good health. The CDR3 runs from the conserved cysteine through the conserved F or W. Fields, in order: J gene, D gene, clone size, V gene, CDR3 DNA, CDR3 protein. D genes are given only for firm matches. Rows give clone size only sometimes, using once, few, many, or a class for an expanded clone.

TRBJ2-1,.,.,TRBV27,TGTGCCAGCAGTTTATGGCAGGGGCTCTACAATGAGCAGTTCTTC,CASSLWQGLYNEQFF
TRBJ1-2,.,.,TRBV28,TGTGCCAGCAGTTTAAGGTACGAGGGAGGCGGCTACACCTTC,CASSLRYEGGGYTF
TRBJ2-7,.,once,TRBV29-1,TGCAGCGTTGAAACGAGCGACCCCCTCTACGAGCAGTACTTC,CSVETSDPLYEQYF
TRBJ2-5,TRBD2,few,TRBV6-5,TGTGCCAGCAGTTACTCTGCTAGCGGGGGGGCGGAGACCCAGTACTTC,CASSYSASGGAETQYF
TRBJ2-3,TRBD2,few,TRBV10-3,TGTGCCATCAAGATACCTCTTGGGGCGGGGGGTACAGATACGCAGTATTTT,CAIKIPLGAGGTDTQYF
TRBJ2-7,.,.,TRBV7-3,TGTGCCAGCAGCGACCTCGAAAAACTCTCCTACGAGCAGTACTTC,CASSDLEKLSYEQYF
TRBJ1-1,TRBD1,few,TRBV30,TGTGCCTGGAGTCAGGACAGGGGGCCTGAAGCTTTCTTT,CAWSQDRGPEAFF
TRBJ2-5,.,.,TRBV28,TGTGCCAGCAGATCGGGCGGGGCGGACAGCCAAGAGACCCAGTACTTC,CASRSGGADSQETQYF
TRBJ2-1,.,few,TRBV29-1,TGCAGCGTCTCGCTAAACAGCCCACACAATGAGCAGTTCTTC,CSVSLNSPHNEQFF
TRBJ2-5,.,.,TRBV7-9,TGTGCCAGCAGCTTAATGGACAGTGTATACCAAGAGACCCAGTACTTC,CASSLMDSVYQETQYF
TRBJ1-1,.,.,TRBV10-2,TGCGCCAGCAGTGGAGTTAGAGAAGACACTGAAGCTTTCTTT,CASSGVREDTEAFF
TRBJ2-5,TRBD2,once,TRBV3-1,TGTGCCAGCAGCCCCGGGACTATCTCACAAGAGACCCAGTACTTC,CASSPGTISQETQYF
TRBJ2-4,.,few,TRBV4-1,TGCGCCAGCACCTCCCACCCGGGGACTGGCCTACCCATTCAGTACTTC,CASTSHPGTGLPIQYF
TRBJ2-5,.,once,TRBV20-1,TGCAGTGCTGTAGCGGTGGAAGAGACCCAGTACTTC,CSAVAVEETQYF
TRBJ2-7,.,many,TRBV20-1,TGCAGTGCTAGTCTCCGGGACGGGTCCTACGAGCAGTACTTC,CSASLRDGSYEQYF
TRBJ2-5,.,few,TRBV7-6,TGTGCCAGCAGTCCGCACGAAGAGACCCAGTACTTC,CASSPHEETQYF
TRBJ1-4,.,.,TRBV23-1,TGCGCCAGCAGGCTAATGGGGGGGGGCGAAACTAATGAAAAACTGTTTTTT,CASRLMGGGETNEKLFF
TRBJ2-1,.,.,TRBV29-1,TGCAGCGTTGAAGGAGGGACCCGGAGCTCCTACAATGAGCAGTTCTTC,CSVEGGTRSSYNEQFF
TRBJ2-1,TRBD1,few,TRBV29-1,TGCAGCGGCACCGACAGGGGCTCCTACAATGAGCAGTTCTTC,CSGTDRGSYNEQFF
TRBJ1-1,.,.,TRBV6-6,TGTGCCAGCAGTTACCTCGGGGGCCTGGGCACTGAAGCTTTCTTT,CASSYLGGLGTEAFF
TRBJ1-4,.,.,TRBV29-1,TGCAGCGCAACAGGGACGGGTGAAAAACTGTTTTTT,CSATGTGEKLFF
TRBJ1-6,.,few,TRBV11-1,TGTGCCAGCAGCCACAGACAGGATAATTCACCCCTCCACTTT,CASSHRQDNSPLHF
TRBJ2-7,.,.,TRBV4-2,TGTGCCAGCAGCCAAGTGGGGGTAGGATCCTACGAGCAGTACTTC,CASSQVGVGSYEQYF
TRBJ2-7,TRBD1,.,TRBV15,TGTGCCACCGGAACCCGGGACAGGGGCTTTACCGAGCAGTACTTC,CATGTRDRGFTEQYF
TRBJ2-5,.,.,TRBV18,TGTGCCAGCTCAGACGAAGAGACCCAGTACTTC,CASSDEETQYF
TRBJ2-1,.,.,TRBV20-1,TGCAGTGCTAGGGGCGCTAGGGCGGACAGCTCCTACAATGAGCAGTTCTTC,CSARGARADSSYNEQFF
TRBJ2-1,TRBD2,.,TRBV19,TGTGCCAGTAGTAGGGTTAGCGGGCCCCCCTACAATGAGCAGTTCTTC,CASSRVSGPPYNEQFF
TRBJ2-7,.,.,TRBV5-5,TGTGCCAGCAGCTTCCAGGCCACAGGGAACTGGGACGAGCAGTACTTC,CASSFQATGNWDEQYF
TRBJ2-1,.,many,TRBV28,TGTGCCAGCAGTTCACAGGGTGGGATGCTTAATGAGCAGTTCTTC,CASSSQGGMLNEQFF
TRBJ1-6,.,.,TRBV4-3,TGCGCCAGCAGCCAAGAAGGACAAAGCTCCTATAATTCACCCCTCCACTTT,CASSQEGQSSYNSPLHF
TRBJ2-4,.,.,TRBV12-3/TRBV12-4,TGTGCCAGCAGTCCGGTGGACCCGGTAAACATTCAGTACTTC,CASSPVDPVNIQYF
TRBJ2-5,.,.,TRBV10-3,TGTGCCATCAGTGATCCCTACTCGGGAGAGACCCAGTACTTC,CAISDPYSGETQYF
TRBJ2-5,.,.,TRBV18,TGTGCCAGCTCACCAAGAGGGATCCAAGAGACCCAGTACTTC,CASSPRGIQETQYF
TRBJ2-3,TRBD2,.,TRBV6-5,TGTGCCAGCAGTTCCCGGACTAGCGGGTTCACAGATACGCAGTATTTT,CASSSRTSGFTDTQYF
TRBJ2-1,.,.,TRBV4-3,TGCGCCAGCAGCCAAGAAGGCAGGAGGAATGAGCAGTTCTTC,CASSQEGRRNEQFF
TRBJ2-5,TRBD1,few,TRBV14,TGTGCCAGCAGCCAAGAGTTGGGACAGCCTGAGTACTTC,CASSQELGQPEYF
TRBJ2-7,.,.,TRBV28,TGTGCCAGCATCCCGCCGGGGGCCTACGAGCAGTACTTC,CASIPPGAYEQYF
TRBJ2-7,.,.,TRBV12-3/TRBV12-4,TGTGCCAGCAGTTTGACGGACCGACGACTTTACGAGCAGTACTTC,CASSLTDRRLYEQYF
TRBJ2-5,.,.,TRBV20-1,TGCAGTGCTAGAGTGCCCGGGGGGCGAGAGACCCAGTACTTC,CSARVPGGRETQYF
TRBJ2-7,TRBD1,.,TRBV4-3,TGCGCCAGCAGCCAGAACTACAGGGGCGACTCCTACGAGCAGTACTTC,CASSQNYRGDSYEQYF
TRBJ2-2,.,.,TRBV4-3,TGCGCCAGCAGCCAAGACACGGGAATCACCGGGGAGCTGTTTTTT,CASSQDTGITGELFF
TRBJ2-7,.,few,TRBV7-6,TGTGCCAGCAGCTTAGAGACGTCACGCTCCTACGAGCAGTACTTC,CASSLETSRSYEQYF
TRBJ1-2,.,.,TRBV20-1,TGCAGTGGGCCTCCGGCGGGCTACGGCTACACCTTC,CSGPPAGYGYTF
TRBJ1-4,.,few,TRBV6-1,TGTGCCAGCAGGTATGCCGGGACGACCGATGAAAAACTGTTTTTT,CASRYAGTTDEKLFF
TRBJ2-1,.,.,TRBV6-1,TGTGCCAGCAGTGAACGCGGTTATGAGCAGTTCTTC,CASSERGYEQFF
TRBJ1-2,TRBD1,.,TRBV4-3,TGCGCCAGCAGCCAAGAGAACAGGGGAGACTATGGCTACACCTTC,CASSQENRGDYGYTF
TRBJ2-5,.,few,TRBV18,TGTGCCAGCGAGTTGGGGGCGAAGGAGACCCAGTACTTC,CASELGAKETQYF
TRBJ2-7,TRBD2,.,TRBV20-1,TGCAGTGCTCCGTCGGGACTAGATTGCTACGAGCAGTACTTC,CSAPSGLDCYEQYF
TRBJ1-1,.,few,TRBV12-3/TRBV12-4,TGTGCCAGCAGTTTGTGGGATTACACTGAAGCTTTCTTT,CASSLWDYTEAFF
TRBJ2-7,TRBD2,.,TRBV5-6,TGTGCCAGCAGCGGGGGACTAGCGGGAGTACCCTACGAGCAGTACTTC,CASSGGLAGVPYEQYF
TRBJ2-1,.,.,TRBV7-3,TGTGCCAGCAGCAAACGGGGGAACAATGAGCAGTTCTTC,CASSKRGNNEQFF
TRBJ1-1,.,few,TRBV29-1,TGCAGCGTGACACAGGGAGGGTGGATGAACACTGAAGCTTTCTTT,CSVTQGGWMNTEAFF
TRBJ2-5,TRBD1,few,TRBV12-3/TRBV12-4,TGTGCCAGCAGGTATCCGGGACAGGGATGGGAGACCCAGTACTTC,CASRYPGQGWETQYF
TRBJ2-5,.,once,TRBV27,TGTGTCAGCAGCCTCCGGGTGGATCAAGAGACCCAGTACTTC,CVSSLRVDQETQYF
TRBJ1-2,.,.,TRBV4-3,TGCGCCAGCAGCCAAGATCGGTCCGTACGCTATGGCTACACCTTC,CASSQDRSVRYGYTF
TRBJ2-1,TRBD2,.,TRBV7-9,TGTGCCGGCAGCTACGGGACTAGCGGGATTTACAATGAGCAGTTCTTC,CAGSYGTSGIYNEQFF
TRBJ1-2,.,.,TRBV7-2,TGTGCCAGCAGCTCCCAGGTTTTCGGGGAAGGCTACACCTTC,CASSSQVFGEGYTF
TRBJ2-1,.,.,TRBV28,TGTGCCAGCAGCCCAACGCGGACGCAACGTAGGTGGAATGAGCAGTTCTTC,CASSPTRTQRRWNEQFF
TRBJ2-1,.,many,TRBV7-2,TGTGCCAGCAGCTTAGACGGCTACAATGAGCAGTTCTTC,CASSLDGYNEQFF